These T cell receptor beta chains were read from a single sample in a study of blood T cell repertoires in COVID-19. Repertoires were generated with immunoSEQ multiplex PCR, while TCRdb's copy carries only in-frame clones and drops some. The sample includes a few hundred thousand clones, 75% to 90% of them seen just once. Sequencing was done on a sample of peripheral blood. The origin of the receptors is a human donor in a cohort sampled during active COVID-19. Both conserved end residues are part of each CDR3. A D gene is named only where the DNA matches it firmly. Some rows have no size entry. The others give once, few or many, or a class for an expanded clone.

once	TRBJ1-2	TRBV5-1	TRBD1	CASSSLRDRGQSNYGYTF	TGCGCCAGCAGCTCGCTAAGAGACAGGGGGCAGTCGAACTATGGCTACACCTTC
.	TRBJ2-3	TRBV24-1	TRBD2	CATSDPAGTSGRSDTQYF	TGTGCCACCAGTGACCCGGCCGGGACTAGCGGGAGATCAGATACGCAGTATTTT
.	TRBJ1-6	TRBV11-2	.	CASSPVLRVRSPLHF	TGTGCCAGCAGCCCGGTACTCAGGGTGCGCTCACCCCTCCACTTT
.	TRBJ2-1	TRBV5-1	.	CASSFGASLNEQFF	TGCGCCAGCAGCTTCGGAGCGAGCCTCAATGAGCAGTTCTTC
.	TRBJ2-5	TRBV11-2	TRBD2	CASSSWGGQETQYF	TGTGCCAGCAGCTCTTGGGGGGGCCAAGAGACCCAGTACTTC
few	TRBJ2-2	TRBV5-4	.	CASGLEGRSNTGELFF	TGTGCCAGCGGATTGGAGGGGCGATCGAACACCGGGGAGCTGTTTTTT
.	TRBJ2-6	TRBV7-3	.	CASSPQGGSGANVLTF	TGTGCCAGCAGCCCCCAGGGCGGCTCCGGGGCCAACGTCCTGACTTTC
.	TRBJ1-1	TRBV6-1	.	CASSELVGGTEAFF	TGTGCCAGCAGTGAATTGGTGGGGGGCACTGAAGCTTTCTTT
few	TRBJ1-2	TRBV6-1	.	CASSEATELYGYTF	TGTGCCAGCAGTGAAGCCACAGAACTCTATGGCTACACCTTC
.	TRBJ1-4	TRBV5-1	.	CASSSSVRTGLGPSSGKLFF	TGCGCCAGCAGCTCGAGTGTCCGAACAGGTTTGGGTCCAAGTTCGGGAAAACTGTTTTTT
.	TRBJ2-2	TRBV6-2/TRBV6-3	TRBD1	CASSRRGQGATGELFF	TGTGCCAGCAGTCGAAGGGGACAGGGGGCAACCGGGGAGCTGTTTTTT
.	TRBJ2-1	TRBV6-1	TRBD2	CASSAPSAGGGSNEQFF	TGTGCCAGCAGTGCGCCCTCGGCGGGGGGAGGAAGCAATGAGCAGTTCTTC
.	TRBJ2-7	TRBV11-2	TRBD1	CASSLGAGGPYEQYF	TGTGCCAGCAGCTTAGGGGCAGGGGGCCCTTACGAGCAGTACTTC
.	TRBJ2-5	TRBV5-1	.	CASDAGNQETQYF	TGCGCCAGCGATGCGGGAAACCAAGAGACCCAGTACTTC
.	TRBJ2-5	TRBV2	.	CASPKGSGRETQYF	TGTGCCAGCCCGAAGGGATCAGGGAGGGAGACCCAGTACTTC
.	TRBJ2-7	TRBV18	.	CASSPPDKGHYEQYF	TGTGCCAGCTCACCACCGGACAAGGGCCACTACGAGCAGTACTTC
.	TRBJ2-2	TRBV5-1	TRBD1	CASSPVRTGDPGELFF	TGCGCCAGCAGCCCGGTAAGGACAGGGGATCCCGGGGAGCTGTTTTTT
.	TRBJ2-3	TRBV7-2	TRBD2	CASSPRLARDTQYF	TGTGCCAGCAGCCCAAGACTAGCGAGAGATACGCAGTATTTT
once	TRBJ2-6	TRBV9	.	CASSATQGSGANVLTF	TGTGCCAGCAGCGCCACCCAGGGTTCTGGGGCCAACGTCCTGACTTTC
.	TRBJ1-4	TRBV5-1	.	CASRVSDEKLFF	TGCGCCAGCAGAGTGAGCGACGAAAAACTGTTTTTT
.	TRBJ2-7	TRBV3-1/TRBV3-2	TRBD2	CASSQERLAGKDEQYF	TGTGCCAGCAGCCAAGAACGTCTAGCGGGCAAGGACGAGCAGTACTTC
.	TRBJ1-5	TRBV19	.	CASSIMEHQPQHF	TGTGCCAGTAGTATAATGGAGCATCAGCCCCAGCATTTT
.	TRBJ2-3	TRBV5-1	TRBD1	CASSTRDRGYTDTQYF	TGCGCCAGCAGCACGCGGGACAGGGGTTACACAGATACGCAGTATTTT
.	TRBJ2-7	TRBV7-2	TRBD1	CASSIEQGSSYEQYF	TGTGCCAGCAGCATAGAACAGGGGAGCTCCTACGAGCAGTACTTC
.	TRBJ2-1	TRBV9	TRBD2	CASSAGLAGGLGDLADEQFF	TGTGCCAGCAGCGCGGGACTAGCGGGAGGGCTAGGGGATTTAGCCGATGAGCAGTTCTTC
.	TRBJ2-1	TRBV24-1	.	CATEGGYEQFF	TGTGCCACCGAGGGGGGGTATGAGCAGTTCTTC
.	TRBJ1-5	TRBV2	.	CASSEAVKPQHF	TGTGCCAGCAGTGAAGCCGTTAAGCCCCAGCATTTT
.	TRBJ1-6	TRBV2	.	CASNRGSPLHF	TGTGCCAGCAATCGTGGCTCACCCCTCCACTTT
.	TRBJ2-1	TRBV10-3	TRBD2	CAIRSSGTSGSSGMNEQFF	TGTGCCATACGGTCGAGTGGGACTAGCGGGAGTAGCGGTATGAATGAGCAGTTCTTC
few	TRBJ1-6	TRBV6-6	TRBD1	CASSQTGLENSPLHF	TGTGCCAGCAGCCAGACAGGGCTGGAGAATTCACCCCTCCACTTT
.	TRBJ1-3	TRBV3-1/TRBV3-2	.	CASSQESVRRISGNTIYF	TGTGCCAGCAGCCAAGAAAGCGTCAGGAGGATCTCTGGAAACACCATATATTTT
.	TRBJ2-2	TRBV5-1	.	CASSLPHWTPVGTGELFF	TGCGCCAGCAGCTTACCCCATTGGACTCCCGTAGGCACCGGGGAGCTGTTTTTT
many	TRBJ2-5	TRBV14	.	CASSQDRGLWETQYF	TGTGCCAGCAGCCAAGACCGAGGGTTATGGGAGACCCAGTACTTC
once	TRBJ2-3	TRBV2	TRBD2	CASSELAADTQYF	TGTGCCAGCAGTGAACTAGCGGCAGATACGCAGTATTTT
.	TRBJ2-2	TRBV4-3	.	CASSPTGGTGELFF	TGCGCCAGCAGCCCGACAGGAGGAACCGGGGAGCTGTTTTTT
.	TRBJ2-1	TRBV11-2	TRBD2	CASSSSLREGVRSYNEQFF	TGTGCCAGCAGCAGTAGTTTACGGGAGGGAGTGAGGTCCTACAATGAGCAGTTCTTC
.	TRBJ2-5	TRBV5-1	.	CASSSRDKETQYF	TGCGCCAGCAGCAGCCGGGACAAAGAGACCCAGTACTTC
few	TRBJ2-1	TRBV5-5	.	CASSPLRGTYNEQFF	TGTGCCAGCAGCCCCCTGCGCGGGACCTACAATGAGCAGTTCTTC
.	TRBJ2-5	TRBV7-3	TRBD2	CASSLNGAGAYETQYF	TGTGCCAGCAGCCTCAACGGAGCGGGAGCGTATGAGACCCAGTACTTC